What follows is one T cell receptor (beta chain) and its context. The antigen is undetermined. This entry belongs to a study of shared clonotypes between healthy human individuals. Study in general: The plates for each donor numbered three CD4 naive, three CD4 memory, two CD8 naive and one CD8 memory.

The length of the CDR3 is 14 residues. Germline V gene lookup returns CDR1 GTSNPN and CDR2 SVGIG (reference sequence). Trimming cost V 0 bases and J 7 bases, with 13 bases left between them. The authors distributed each subset's genomic DNA evenly over several immunoSEQ plates. Profiled with immunoSEQ multiplex PCR; TCRdb holds only in-frame clones, not every one. The sample consists of hundreds of thousands of clones, over 65% of them appearing once. Study-level results: Larger estimated richness was generally recorded for naive subsets relative to memory subsets.

The origin of this receptor is a woman in her 30s in good health. The sequenced material came from memory CD4+ T cells sorted from blood. Subset meaning: CD45RA-negative fraction. The rearrangement joins TRBV30 to TRBJ2-1; no reliable D call. CDR3 in DNA: TGTGCCTGGAGTGTACGGGCCCCTCCGAATGAGCAGTTCTTC. Its translation is CAWSVRAPPNEQFF.